Presented here are 30 T cell receptor beta chains from one specimen sequenced in a study of T cells after posttransplantation cyclophosphamide. Assay: immunoSEQ multiplex PCR; the TCRdb copy retains only in-frame clones and omits some. The table records around 13,000 clones, roughly four fifths of them present only once. Material: memory CD4+ T cells sorted from PBMCs. Source of these receptors: a man aged 45-60 years in good health, CMV-negative, and a related stem cell transplant donor.

This rearrangement joins TRBV7-9 to TRBJ1-4; D is unresolved. Germline CDR1 and CDR2: SEHNR and FQNEAQ (reference sequence). The V and J ends lost 5 bases and 5 bases respectively, with 12 bases between them. The length of the CDR3 is 14 residues. The CDR3 DNA sequence: TGTGCCAGCAGCGAATACACCCCAAATGAAAAACTGTTTTTT. Protein product: CASSEYTPNEKLFF.

This clone was counted a few times. V usage is TRBV5-1 and J usage is TRBJ2-3, with 7 bases aligning to TRBD1. Germline V gene sequence: CDR1 SGHRS, CDR2 YFSETQ. This CDR3 is 14 amino acids long. Losses at the gene ends were 0 bases for V and 4 bases for J; bases not matched to a gene: 2. As DNA, the CDR3 is TGCGCCAGCAGCTTGGGGCAGGGGGCAGATACGCAGTATTTT. This translates into CASSLGQGADTQYF.

This chain connects TRBV19 to TRBJ2-4; D possibly corresponds to TRBD2 (6 bases). V was shortened by 3 bases and J by 6 bases, with 9 bases between the two germline ends. This CDR3 has 13 residues. Germline V gives CDR1 LNHDA, CDR2 SQIVND (reference sequence). CDR3 bases: TGTGCCAGTAGTATTTACGGGGGAAACATTCAGTACTTC. It yields the protein CASSIYGGNIQYF.

The V call is TRBV5-6, the J call TRBJ2-3; 11 nucleotides match TRBD2. The J segment lost 9 bases and the V segment lost 6 bases, leaving 12 bases of the junction unmatched. The CDR3 loop spans 15 amino acids. Germline V gene sequence: CDR1 SGHDT, CDR2 YYEEEE. The CDR3 bases are TGTGCCAGCACCCGTTGGAGTAGCGGGGGGGGCACGCAGTATTTT. Translation: CASTRWSSGGGTQYF. The whole variable domain, remainder taken from reference TRBV5-6 and TRBJ2-3, is DAGVTQSPTHLIKTRGQQVTLRCSPKSGHDTVSWYQQALGQGPQFIFQYYEEEERQRGNFPDRFSGHQFPNYSSELNVNALLLGDSALYLCASTRWSSGGGTQYFGPGTRLTVL.

This clone showed up just a few times. This sequence joins TRBV7-2 and TRBJ2-1; 11 bases are shared with TRBD2. The V and J ends lost 4 bases and 5 bases, in that order; junction bases with no gene match: 4. The CDR3 contains 15 residues. Germline V gene lookup returns CDR1 SGHTA and CDR2 FQGNSA. CDR3 sequence reads: CASSSTSGGHNEQFF. The CDR3 nucleotides read TGTGCCAGCAGCTCCACTAGCGGGGGCCACAATGAGCAGTTCTTC.

The chain carries TRBV9 and TRBJ2-3; 9 bases agree with TRBD1. With V trimmed by 2 bases and J by 4 bases, 5 bases remained unmatched. This CDR3 region has 15 residues. The V gene's germline CDR1 is SGDLS and CDR2 YYNGEE. CDR3 coding DNA: TGTGCCAGCAGCGTCACAGGGGGCCTTGCAGATACGCAGTATTTT. Its protein product is CASSVTGGLADTQYF.

The chain is built from TRBV7-2 and TRBJ1-2; perhaps TRBD1 as D (6 bases). The CDR3 has 15 residues. Germline-derived CDR1 and CDR2 are SGHTA and FQGNSA. With 5 bases removed from V and 6 bases from J, the gap between germline ends came to 19 bases. The CDR3 sequence: CASSQRWGRLDGYTF. The DNA of the CDR3 is TGTGCCAGCAGCCAAAGGTGGGGGCGCTTGGATGGCTACACCTTC.

DNA for the CDR3: TGCAGCGCCGAGGGGGACATCAACACTGAAGCTTTCTTT. It specifies CSAEGDINTEAFF. The genes are TRBV29-1 and TRBJ1-1; tentatively, D is TRBD1 (6 bases). Trimming removed 7 bases from V and 2 bases from J, with 14 bases in between. This CDR3 is built from 13 residues. CDR1 is SQVTM and CDR2 is ANQGSEA in the germline V gene.

The CDR3 DNA sequence: TGTGCCAGCAGTTTAACAGGGGGTGGACAGCCCCAGCATTTT. The encoded protein is CASSLTGGGQPQHF. The rearrangement links TRBV27 to TRBJ1-5; 8 bases align to TRBD1. The CDR3 loop spans 14 amino acids. J gave up 7 bases and V 2 bases, and 4 bases lay outside the gene matches. Germline CDR1 and CDR2: MNHEY and SMNVEV (reference sequence).

The gene calls are TRBV27 and TRBJ1-1; 9 bases are shared with TRBD1. The V gene's germline CDR1 is MNHEY and CDR2 SMNVEV (reference sequence). V gave up 3 bases and J gave up 5 bases; unmatched junction bases: 4. This CDR3 is 14 amino acids long. The CDR3: CASSLTGGGTEAFF. For the CDR3, the DNA is TGTGCCAGCAGTTTGACAGGGGGGGGGACTGAAGCTTTCTTT.

The chain recombines TRBV7-8 with TRBJ1-1; D gene unclear. This CDR3 region has 12 residues. Trimming cost V 3 bases and J 5 bases, with 7 bases left between them. The germline V gene has CDR1 SGHVS and CDR2 FQNEAQ. For the CDR3, the DNA is TGTGCCAGCAGCTTGCGGGAGACTGAAGCTTTCTTT. This sequence encodes CASSLRETEAFF.

The gene calls are TRBV10-2 and TRBJ2-7; a possible D gene is TRBD1 (5 bases). Germline V gene data show CDR1 as WSHSY and CDR2 as SAAADI. Trimming shortened V by 2 bases and J by 0 bases, and 11 bases separated the two germline ends. The CDR3 is 15 amino acids. The CDR3 region is CASSETGTSSYEQYF. The CDR3 DNA reads TGCGCCAGCAGTGAGACAGGAACCAGCTCCTACGAGCAGTACTTC.

This clone was counted only a few times. The chain carries TRBV10-3 and TRBJ2-7; maybe TRBD1 (6 bases). This CDR3 region has 15 residues. In germline, CDR1 is ENHRY, CDR2 SYGVKD. V was clipped by 5 bases and J by 0 bases, with 14 bases between them. CDR3 loop: CAISTGPRGSYEQYF. The CDR3 DNA reads TGTGCCATCAGTACGGGCCCCAGGGGCTCCTACGAGCAGTACTTC.

This clone appeared a single time. V is TRBV5-6 and J is TRBJ1-3; D might be TRBD1 (6 bases). The CDR3 has 13 amino acids. CDR1 and CDR2 from the germline V gene are SGHDT and YYEEEE. Deletions cut 2 bases from V and 8 bases from J, with 11 bases between. The CDR3 coding sequence is TGTGCCAGCAGCTTCGGGGGGCGGGACACCATATATTTT. This sequence encodes CASSFGGRDTIYF.

J is TRBJ2-1 and V is TRBV10-1; D is perhaps TRBD1 (5 bases). The CDR3 length is 14 residues. The germline gives CDR1 WNHNN, CDR2 SYGVQD (reference sequence). The ends were cut back, 3 bases at V and 6 bases at J, with 12 bases in the middle. CDR3 bases: TGCGCCAGCAGTGATGGGCAGGGCGGCAATGAGCAGTTCTTC. Translated: CASSDGQGGNEQFF.

The chain employs TRBV29-1 and TRBJ1-4; D ambiguous. Germline CDR1 reads SQVTM; CDR2 reads ANQGSEA. V lost 0 bases to trimming and J lost 0 bases, with 5 bases between them. This CDR3 has 14 amino acids. The CDR3 nucleotides read TGCAGCGTTGAAGACCGGTCAACTAATGAAAAACTGTTTTTT. As protein: CSVEDRSTNEKLFF.

V usage is TRBV6-5 and J usage is TRBJ2-2; 11 bases are a match to TRBD1. In germline, CDR1 is MNHEY, CDR2 SVGAGI. V was pared by 6 bases and J by 5 bases, with 5 bases of the junction left unmatched. This CDR3 has 15 residues. In DNA form, the CDR3 reads TGTGCCAGCAGACGCGGACAGGGGGCGACCGGGGAGCTGTTTTTT. Protein sequence: CASRRGQGATGELFF.

This chain connects TRBV10-3 to TRBJ1-5; 7 bases agree with TRBD1. This CDR3 spans 13 amino acids. With 10 bases clipped from V and 2 bases from J, the junction kept 5 bases outside the gene matches. Germline V gives CDR1 ENHRY, CDR2 SYGVKD. CDR3 region: CATTGQGNQPQHF. The CDR3 DNA is TGTGCCACGACAGGACAGGGCAATCAGCCCCAGCATTTT.

V gene TRBV19 combines with J gene TRBJ1-5, with D maybe TRBD1 (6 bases). From germline, CDR1 is LNHDA and CDR2 SQIVND (reference sequence). V lost 6 bases and J 4 bases, leaving 13 bases between the germline ends. The CDR3 runs 14 residues. The CDR3 loop reads CASSPWGQNQPQHF. As DNA, the CDR3 is TGTGCCAGTAGCCCCTGGGGACAAAATCAGCCCCAGCATTTT. Together with reference TRBV19 and TRBJ1-5, the CDR3 gives the full variable domain: DGGITQSPKYLFRKEGQNVTLSCEQNLNHDAMYWYRQDPGQGLRLIYYSQIVNDFQKGDIAEGYSVSREKKESFPLTVTSAQKNPTAFYLCASSPWGQNQPQHFGDGTRLSIL.

This clone was seen once. J is TRBJ1-2 and V is TRBV4-1; TRBD1 agrees at 10 bases. The CDR3 loop spans 15 amino acids. Unmatched junction bases numbered 9, after V lost 3 bases and J lost 8 bases. Germline V gene sequence: CDR1 MGHRA, CDR2 YSYEKL. This CDR3 is CASSHEGQGIDGYTF. CDR3 DNA sequence: TGCGCCAGCAGCCATGAGGGACAGGGGATCGACGGCTACACCTTC.

The V call is TRBV29-1, the J call TRBJ2-5, with 7 bases fitting TRBD1. This CDR3 region has 15 residues. V lost 4 bases to trimming and J lost 1 base; unmatched junction nucleotides: 9. CDR1 and CDR2 from the germline V gene are SQVTM and ANQGSEA. The CDR3 spells CSVAGTVKSQETQYF. CDR3 bases: TGCAGCGTTGCCGGGACAGTGAAGTCCCAAGAGACCCAGTACTTC.

The count of this clone is one. V is TRBV28 and J is TRBJ2-1; D is possibly TRBD1 (5 bases). This CDR3 comprises 12 residues. V was pared by 5 bases and J by 6 bases, with 8 bases between. From germline, CDR1 is MDHEN and CDR2 SYDVKM. The CDR3 coding sequence is TGTGCCAGCAGTACAGGTGGCAATGAGCAGTTCTTC. It is translated as CASSTGGNEQFF.

The genes are TRBV19 and TRBJ1-5, with D hard to call. The CDR3 has 13 amino acids. Deletions cut 7 bases from V and 3 bases from J, with 10 bases between. Germline loops: CDR1 LNHDA, CDR2 SQIVND (reference sequence). The CDR3 loop is CASNRGINQPQHF. CDR3 nucleotide sequence: TGTGCCAGTAATCGGGGAATCAATCAGCCCCAGCATTTT.

The rearrangement links TRBV7-8 to TRBJ1-2; D is unclear. This CDR3 is built from 14 residues. Germline V gives CDR1 SGHVS, CDR2 FQNEAQ. V lost 5 bases to trimming and J lost 0 bases, with 10 bases between them. The CDR3 bases are TGTGCCAGCAGCCCCGGAGGTTCTAACTATGGCTACACCTTC. Its translation: CASSPGGSNYGYTF.

This chain joins TRBV5-1 and TRBJ2-6; TRBD2 matches 11 bases. Germline loops: CDR1 SGHRS, CDR2 YFSETQ. With V trimmed by 0 bases and J by 0 bases, 8 bases remained unmatched. The CDR3 is 20 amino acids. CDR3 sequence reads: CASSLVGTSGSFSGANVLTF. The CDR3 coding sequence is TGCGCCAGCAGCTTGGTTGGGACTAGCGGATCCTTCTCTGGGGCCAACGTCCTGACTTTC.

The chain combines TRBV25-1 with TRBJ1-4; 10 nucleotides agree with TRBD1. The CDR3 extends over 17 amino acids. Germline V gives CDR1 MGHDK, CDR2 SYGVNS. V was clipped by 1 base and J by 8 bases; unmatched bases: 10. Here the CDR3 reads CASSEFGGDRGREKLFF. As DNA, the CDR3 is TGTGCCAGCAGTGAATTTGGTGGAGACAGGGGGCGAGAAAAACTGTTTTTT.

CDR3 in DNA: TGTGCCAGCAGCGGGGGAAAGCGGGAGAACATGGAGACCCAGTACTTC. As protein: CASSGGKRENMETQYF. This chain uses TRBV9 with TRBJ2-5, with 8 nucleotides matching TRBD2. The CDR3 runs to 16 residues. V was pared by 3 bases and J by 5 bases, with 12 bases of the junction left unmatched. The germline gives CDR1 SGDLS, CDR2 YYNGEE.

The chain uses TRBV5-4 and TRBJ2-7; a possible D gene is TRBD1 (5 bases). CDR3 length: 15 amino acids. V lost 0 bases to trimming and J lost 6 bases, with 16 bases between them. Germline-derived CDR1 and CDR2 are SGHNT and YYREEE (reference sequence). The CDR3 region has the DNA TGTGCCAGCAGCTTGGAAGGGGCGGTGCCCAGCGAGCAGTACTTC. Its translation: CASSLEGAVPSEQYF. Full variable domain (outside the CDR3, taken from reference TRBV5-4 and TRBJ2-7): ETGVTQSPTHLIKTRGQQVTLRCSSQSGHNTVSWYQQALGQGPQFIFQYYREEENGRGNFPPRFSGLQFPNYSSELNVNALELDDSALYLCASSLEGAVPSEQYFGPGTRLTVT.

V gene TRBV7-2 combines with J gene TRBJ1-5; D possibly corresponds to TRBD1 (5 bases). The germline V gene encodes CDR1 SGHTA and CDR2 FQGNSA. The V end lost 4 bases, the J end lost 3 bases, and 10 bases lay between the germline ends. The CDR3 has 14 amino acids. CDR3 DNA sequence: TGTGCCAGCAGCTGGAACAGGTTCAATCAGCCCCAGCATTTT. It yields the protein CASSWNRFNQPQHF.

The chain carries TRBV18 and TRBJ1-5; possibly TRBD1 for D (5 bases). V lost 1 base, J lost 5 bases, and 12 bases lay in between. The CDR3 loop spans 15 amino acids. CDR1 and CDR2 (germline): KGHSH, LQKENI. CDR3 residues: CASSPLRIGDQPQHF. The DNA for the CDR3 is TGTGCCAGCTCACCACTAAGAATAGGGGATCAGCCCCAGCATTTT.